Shown below are 10 T cell receptor beta chains from a single sample sequenced in a study of shared clonotypes between healthy human individuals. Positive CCR7 selection of CD45RO-negative cells yielded the naive CD8 cells, and terminally differentiated effector memory CD45RA+ cells were excluded. Some clones are missing from TCRdb's copy, which holds only in-frame ones; the method was immunoSEQ multiplex PCR. The sample has around 650,000 clones, about 96% seen once. The sample was naive CD8+ T cells sorted from blood. These receptors were collected from a woman aged 25 to 45 in good health.

For the CDR3, the DNA is TGTGCCAGCAGTTACTCGAATACTTACGAGCAGTACTTC. This translates into CASSYSNTYEQYF. The chain uses TRBV6-6 and TRBJ2-7, with D unclear. The CDR3 totals 13 residues. Germline V gene data show CDR1 as MNHNY and CDR2 as SVGAGI (reference sequence). V was cut by 0 bases and J by 4 bases, with 7 bases left in between.

This chain connects TRBV13 to TRBJ2-7, with TRBD2 matching over 11 bases. J gave up 5 bases and V 6 bases, and 9 bases lay outside the gene matches. Germline CDR1 PRHDT, CDR2 FYEKMQ (reference sequence). The CDR3 runs 15 residues. The CDR3 protein is CASRATSGSIHEQYF. The DNA for the CDR3 is TGTGCCAGCAGAGCCACTAGCGGGAGCATCCACGAGCAGTACTTC. Full variable domain (outside the CDR3, taken from reference TRBV13 and TRBJ2-7): AAGVIQSPRHLIKEKRETATLKCYPIPRHDTVYWYQQGPGQDPQFLISFYEKMQSDKGSIPDRFSAQQFSDYHSELNMSSLELGDSALYFCASRATSGSIHEQYFGPGTRLTVT.

The chain combines TRBV19 with TRBJ2-3, with D possibly being TRBD2 (5 bases). Germline V gene lookup returns CDR1 LNHDA and CDR2 SQIVND (reference sequence). This CDR3 has 12 residues. V was trimmed by 3 bases and J by 6 bases, leaving 7 bases between them. The CDR3 nucleotides are TGTGCCAGTAGTATTCCGGGGGATACGCAGTATTTT. Translated, it gives CASSIPGDTQYF.

The chain is built from TRBV2 and TRBJ2-5; D is unclear. The CDR3 loop spans 15 amino acids. In germline, CDR1 is SNHLY, CDR2 FYNNEI. Trimming cost V 2 bases and J 1 base, with 11 bases left between them. For the CDR3, the DNA is TGTGCCAGCAGTGAAAAGCGTCCTATCCAAGAGACCCAGTACTTC. Protein sequence: CASSEKRPIQETQYF.

Worth noting for this clone: The identical CDR3 is also encoded by other nucleotide sequences in the sample. V and J are TRBV27 and TRBJ2-7; 9 nucleotides match TRBD2. Per germline, CDR1 MNHEY and CDR2 SMNVEV (reference sequence). V trimming: 5 bases; J trimming: 1 base; junction bases outside the gene matches: 9. The CDR3 spans 16 residues. The CDR3 region is CASSPPGSGSSYEQYF. DNA of the CDR3: TGTGCCAGCAGTCCCCCAGGTAGCGGGAGTTCCTACGAGCAGTACTTC.

V usage is TRBV5-1 and J usage is TRBJ2-3; possibly TRBD1 or TRBD2 for D (5 bases each). The germline V gene encodes CDR1 SGHRS and CDR2 YFSETQ. The CDR3 is 13 amino acids. The V gene lost 1 base and the J gene lost 6 bases, with 9 bases spanning the gap. CDR3 amino acids: CASSLLGVDTQYF. CDR3 in DNA: TGCGCCAGCAGCTTGTTGGGGGTTGATACGCAGTATTTT. Full variable domain (remainder filled in from reference TRBV5-1 and TRBJ2-3): KAGVTQTPRYLIKTRGQQVTLSCSPISGHRSVSWYQQTPGQGLQFLFEYFSETQRNKGNFPGRFSGRQFSNSRSEMNVSTLELGDSALYLCASSLLGVDTQYFGPGTRLTVL.

The chain recombines TRBV28 with TRBJ2-1; D remains ambiguous. Trimming removed 0 bases at V and 8 bases at J, with 8 bases between. The CDR3 sequence is 13 residues long. CDR1 and CDR2 from the germline V gene are MDHEN and SYDVKM. The CDR3 sequence: CASSLWGSHEQFF. DNA for the CDR3: TGTGCCAGCAGTTTATGGGGCTCCCATGAGCAGTTCTTC.

The genes are TRBV30 and TRBJ1-1; D possibly corresponds to TRBD1 (5 bases). This CDR3 is 14 amino acids long. Trimming cost V 1 base and J 0 bases, with 9 bases left between them. Germline CDR1 GTSNPN, CDR2 SVGIG (reference sequence). The CDR3 region has the DNA TGTGCCTGGAGTGCGGGGGTCATGAACACTGAAGCTTTCTTT. This translates into CAWSAGVMNTEAFF.

The count of this clone is one. The DNA of the CDR3 is TGTGCCAGCAGCTTGGCTAGCGGTATCACAGATACGCAGTATTTT. It translates to CASSLASGITDTQYF. The V call is TRBV5-6, the J call TRBJ2-3; 7 bases map to TRBD2. The V gene end was trimmed by 0 bases and the J gene end by 2 bases; junction bases not matched to a gene: 3. CDR3 length: 15 residues. Germline V lookup: CDR1 SGHDT, CDR2 YYEEEE.

V and J are TRBV5-6 and TRBJ1-2; D is perhaps TRBD1 (5 bases). The V gene's germline CDR1 is SGHDT and CDR2 YYEEEE. This CDR3 comprises 14 residues. V lost 0 bases and J lost 4, with 10 bases in between. CDR3 amino acids: CASSLEETVYGYTF. The CDR3 region has the DNA TGTGCCAGCAGCTTGGAGGAGACAGTCTATGGCTACACCTTC.